These 18 T cell receptor beta chains originate from one sample sequenced in a study of T-cell memory formation after mild COVID-19. TCRdb re-called the 5' RACE reads through MiXCR, storing one row per CDR3 protein. The repertoire holds fewer than 600,000 distinct CDR3 sequences, with about 20% as singletons. Specimen: PBMCs or a T cell subset sorted from them (not recorded which). These receptors originate from an adult woman who had mild COVID-19 (a few samples of this study predate the infection). Cell type and time point are not known.

V is TRBV6-2 or TRBV6-3 and J is TRBJ2-7, with TRBD2 identical over 10 bases. The end of the DNA is better explained by TRBJ2-5, so the J call may be wrong. CDR1 is MNHEY, CDR2 SVGEGT, per germline. The CDR3 totals 14 residues. CDR3 loop: CASSYSGGGETQYF. Here the CDR3 DNA reads TGTGCCAGCAGTTACAGCGGGGGGGGGGAGACCCAGTACTTC.

J is TRBJ2-1 and V is TRBV27, with D possibly called TRBD1 or TRBD2 (6 bases each). The CDR3 is 14 residues long. The germline V and J ends were trimmed by 4 bases and 4 bases, with 11 bases remaining between them. The V gene's germline CDR1 is MNHEY and CDR2 SMNVEV (reference sequence). CDR3 amino acids: CASSSQGRYNEQFF. CDR3 coding DNA: TGTGCCAGCAGTTCGCAGGGGAGGTACAATGAGCAGTTCTTC.

The genes are TRBV13 and TRBJ1-3, with D unclear. This CDR3 contains 15 residues. Between the trimmed V and J ends, which lost 1 base and 0 bases, there was a span of 7 bases. CDR1 is PRHDT and CDR2 is FYEKMQ in the germline V gene (reference sequence). DNA for the CDR3: TGTGCCAGCAGCTTAGAACAGCTCTCTGGAAACACCATATATTTT. It is translated as CASSLEQLSGNTIYF.

This clonotype was seen only a few times. V usage is TRBV4-1 and J usage is TRBJ1-2, with TRBD1 matching 11 bases. The CDR3 is 16 amino acids. In germline, CDR1 is MGHRA, CDR2 YSYEKL. The ends lost 2 bases at V and 4 bases at J; junction bases unmatched: 6. The CDR3 DNA follows: TGCGCCAGCAGCCAACGGACAGGGGGCTTGGGCTATGGCTACACCTTC. Protein sequence: CASSQRTGGLGYGYTF.

The table lists this clonotype with a few counts. V is TRBV12-3 or TRBV12-4 and J is TRBJ1-1; a possible D gene is TRBD1 (5 bases). Trimming stripped 6 bases from V and 11 bases from J, with 13 bases between. This CDR3 region has 11 residues. The CDR3 protein is CASSMRGPAFF. The CDR3 coding sequence is TGTGCCAGCAGCATGAGGGGACCCGCTTTCTTT.

Only one count was recorded for this clonotype. V usage is TRBV18 and J usage is TRBJ2-1; D gene unclear. Germline assignment: CDR1 KGHSH and CDR2 LQKENI. This CDR3 region has 14 residues. Trimming cost V 3 bases and J 8 bases, with 14 bases left between them. This CDR3 reads CASSPPYPAHEQFF. The CDR3 nucleotides read TGTGCCAGCTCACCTCCGTACCCGGCGCATGAGCAGTTCTTC.

This chain connects TRBV20-1 to TRBJ2-7; D gene ambiguous. The ends were cut back, 1 base at V and 6 bases at J, with 16 bases in the middle. The CDR3 consists of 14 residues. Germline values: CDR1 DFQATT, CDR2 SNEGSKA (reference sequence). CDR3: CSARGSLTNTEQYF. The CDR3 DNA sequence: TGCAGTGCTAGAGGGTCCCTGACAAATACCGAGCAGTACTTC.

This sequence joins TRBV6-2 or TRBV6-3 and TRBJ2-7; TRBD1 agrees at 10 bases. Germline CDR1 and CDR2: MNHEY and SVGEGT. Germline trimming cut 2 bases from V and 3 bases from J; bases unmatched to any gene: 4. The CDR3 has 15 amino acids. CDR3 sequence (DNA): TGTGCCAGCAGTTACCGGACAGGGGGTGACTACGAGCAGTACTTC. This codes for CASSYRTGGDYEQYF.

This clonotype turned up a few times. This chain connects TRBV4-1 to TRBJ2-7; unclear D gene. Germline V gene data show CDR1 as MGHRA and CDR2 as YSYEKL. The CDR3 extends over 14 amino acids. Deletions cut 0 bases from V and 3 bases from J, with 9 bases between. The CDR3 coding sequence is TGCGCCAGCAGCCAAGAAGGGTCGTTCTACGAGCAGTACTTC. Its protein product is CASSQEGSFYEQYF.

V usage is TRBV5-1 and J usage is TRBJ1-3; 9 bases match TRBD1. J lost 3 bases, V lost 4 bases, and 11 bases had no gene match. Germline V gives CDR1 SGHRS, CDR2 YFSETQ. This CDR3 region has 17 residues. CDR3 residues: CASSLGPGTGNGNTIYF. The CDR3 DNA reads TGCGCCAGCAGCCTTGGTCCCGGGACAGGGAATGGAAACACCATATATTTT.

The chain links TRBV20-1 to TRBJ2-1; D remains ambiguous. The germline gives CDR1 DFQATT, CDR2 SNEGSKA (reference sequence). Trimming pared 3 bases from V and 0 bases from J, leaving 6 bases between. The CDR3 runs to 13 residues. This chain's CDR3 is CSASGVSYNEQFF. CDR3 nucleotide sequence: TGCAGTGCTAGCGGAGTCTCCTACAATGAGCAGTTCTTC.

The rearrangement links TRBV7-8 to TRBJ1-1, with 10 bases lining up with TRBD1. The junction had 6 bases not matched to a gene; V was cut back by 0 bases and J by 5 bases. CDR1 is SGHVS, CDR2 FQNEAQ, per germline. This CDR3 spans 16 amino acids. CDR3 in amino acids: CASSLAAGQGKTEAFF. DNA for the CDR3: TGTGCCAGCAGCTTAGCGGCGGGACAGGGGAAGACTGAAGCTTTCTTT.

This clonotype was recorded a few times. The genes are TRBV2 and TRBJ2-3; D gene unclear. This CDR3 has 13 amino acids. CDR1 and CDR2 (germline): SNHLY, FYNNEI. The V and J ends lost 7 bases and 2 bases respectively, with 10 bases between them. CDR3 sequence reads: CASNGASTDTQYF. CDR3 sequence (DNA): TGTGCCAGCAACGGAGCCTCCACAGATACGCAGTATTTT.

This clonotype appeared a few times. The rearrangement joins TRBV20-1 to TRBJ2-1; a possible D gene is TRBD1 (5 bases). The CDR3 runs to 13 residues. Trimming removed 3 bases from V and 0 bases from J, with 6 bases in between. Germline assignment: CDR1 DFQATT and CDR2 SNEGSKA (reference sequence). CDR3 amino acids: CSARTASYNEQFF. The DNA of the CDR3 is TGCAGTGCTAGGACAGCCTCCTACAATGAGCAGTTCTTC.

This clonotype was counted between two and nine times. J is TRBJ1-4 and V is TRBV12-3 or TRBV12-4; D not certain. Deletions cut 3 bases from V and 13 bases from J, with 15 bases between. This CDR3 comprises 13 residues. The CDR3 nucleotides are TGTGCCAGCAGTTTCCTCCTGGAGAGCCTACTGTTTTTT. Its protein is CASSFLLESLLFF.

The chain carries TRBV20-1 and TRBJ2-3, with D uncertain. V gave up 6 bases and J gave up 11 bases, with 18 bases separating them. The CDR3 is 12 residues long. In germline, CDR1 is DFQATT, CDR2 SNEGSKA (reference sequence). The CDR3 nucleotides are TGCAGTGCCCTGAGATGGGGATATGGGCAGTATTTT. This sequence encodes CSALRWGYGQYF.

This sequence joins TRBV27 and TRBJ2-7; D uncertain. From germline, CDR1 is MNHEY and CDR2 SMNVEV (reference sequence). V was trimmed by 10 bases and J by 3 bases, leaving 19 bases between them. This CDR3 region has 14 residues. The CDR3 nucleotides are TGTGCCATCATCCCTCATTTGGGCAGCTACGAGCAGTACTTC. It translates to CAIIPHLGSYEQYF.

The V and J genes are TRBV6-6 and TRBJ1-5, with TRBD1 matching 7 bases. Germline V lookup: CDR1 MNHNY, CDR2 SVGAGI (reference sequence). V lost 9 bases to trimming and J lost 0 bases; unmatched junction nucleotides: 11. This CDR3 has 16 residues. The CDR3 sequence: CASLPSRGDSNQPQHF. As DNA, the CDR3 is TGTGCCAGTCTTCCTTCCAGGGGGGATAGCAATCAGCCCCAGCATTTT.